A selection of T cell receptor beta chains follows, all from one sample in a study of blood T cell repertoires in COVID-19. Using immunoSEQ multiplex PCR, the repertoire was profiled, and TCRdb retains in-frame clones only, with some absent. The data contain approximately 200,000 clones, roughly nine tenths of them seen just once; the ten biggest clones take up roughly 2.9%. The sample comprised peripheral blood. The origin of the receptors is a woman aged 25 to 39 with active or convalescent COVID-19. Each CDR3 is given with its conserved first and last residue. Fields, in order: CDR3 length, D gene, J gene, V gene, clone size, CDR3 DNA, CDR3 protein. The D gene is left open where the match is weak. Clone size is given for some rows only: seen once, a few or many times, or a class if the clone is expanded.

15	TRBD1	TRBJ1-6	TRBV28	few	TGTGCCAGCAGTTTTAGGGGGCCCTATAATTCACCCCTCCACTTT	CASSFRGPYNSPLHF
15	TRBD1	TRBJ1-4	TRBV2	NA	TGTGCCAGCAGTAGGACAGGGTCAACTAATGAAAAACTGTTTTTT	CASSRTGSTNEKLFF
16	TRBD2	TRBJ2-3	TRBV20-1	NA	TGCAGTGCTAGTTTGGCCAGCGGGGGGGCCATGGATACGCAGTATTTT	CSASLASGGAMDTQYF
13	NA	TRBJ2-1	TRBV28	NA	TGTGCCAGCAGTCAAACAGGGTACAATGAGCAGTTCTTC	CASSQTGYNEQFF
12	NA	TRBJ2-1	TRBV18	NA	TGTGCCAGCTCACCCAGTGCCAATGAGCAGTTCTTC	CASSPSANEQFF
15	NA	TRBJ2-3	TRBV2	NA	TGTGCCAGCAGTGGGGTAGCGGCTAGCACAGATACGCAGTATTTT	CASSGVAASTDTQYF
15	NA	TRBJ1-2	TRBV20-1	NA	TGCAGTGCTAGTTGGCATGGGCAGGGGAATCTTGGCTACACCTTC	CSASWHGQGNLGYTF
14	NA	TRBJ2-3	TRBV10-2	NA	TGCGCCAGCAGTAACGGGATTGGAACAGATACGCAGTATTTT	CASSNGIGTDTQYF
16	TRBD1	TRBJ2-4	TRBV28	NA	TGTGCCAGCAGTTTAACGTACAGGGGGTCCAAAAACATTCAGTACTTC	CASSLTYRGSKNIQYF
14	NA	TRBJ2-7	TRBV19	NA	TGTGCCAGTAGTATATATAACAGGGAGAGCGAGCAGTACTTC	CASSIYNRESEQYF
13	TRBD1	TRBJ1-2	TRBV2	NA	TGTGCCAGCAGTGTAGAGACAGGGTATGGCTACACCTTC	CASSVETGYGYTF
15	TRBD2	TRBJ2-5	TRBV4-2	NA	TGTGCCAGCAGCCAAGAGCCTAGCGGGGGAGAGACCCAGTACTTC	CASSQEPSGGETQYF
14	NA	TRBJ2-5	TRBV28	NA	TGTGCCAGCAGCCCAGGAGACAGCGGGGAGACCCAGTACTTC	CASSPGDSGETQYF
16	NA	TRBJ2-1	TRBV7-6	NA	TGTGCCAGCAGTTACTCGGGGACAAGCACGTACAATGAGCAGTTCTTC	CASSYSGTSTYNEQFF
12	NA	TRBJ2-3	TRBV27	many	TGTGCCAGCCGTAGTTACACAGATACGCAGTATTTT	CASRSYTDTQYF
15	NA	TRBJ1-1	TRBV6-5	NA	TGTGCCAGCAGTTATCCTCCGGGTCTGGGCACTGAAGCTTTCTTT	CASSYPPGLGTEAFF
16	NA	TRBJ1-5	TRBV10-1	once	TGCGCCAGCACTTCCCGGGTTCCTAGGAGCAATCAGCCCCAGCATTTT	CASTSRVPRSNQPQHF
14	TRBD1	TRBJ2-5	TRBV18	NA	TGTGCCAGCTCACTCTACAGGGGACAAGAGACCCAGTACTTC	CASSLYRGQETQYF
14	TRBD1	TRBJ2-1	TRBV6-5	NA	TGTGCCAGCAGTTACTCAGGGGGCCAGGGTGAGCAGTTCTTC	CASSYSGGQGEQFF
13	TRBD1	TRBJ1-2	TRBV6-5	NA	TGTGCCAGCAGCTCGGACAGGGACTATGGCTACACCTTC	CASSSDRDYGYTF
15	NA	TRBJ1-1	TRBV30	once	TGTGCCTGGAGTGAAGGGGGGGTGCTGGAAACTGAAGCTTTCTTT	CAWSEGGVLETEAFF
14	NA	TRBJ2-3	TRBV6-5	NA	TGTGCCAGCAGTTACGTCCAGGGTGCAGATACGCAGTATTTT	CASSYVQGADTQYF
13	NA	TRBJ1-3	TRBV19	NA	TGTGCCAGTAGTATCGACAGGCGGAACACCATATATTTT	CASSIDRRNTIYF
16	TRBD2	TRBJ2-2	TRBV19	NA	TGTGCCAGTAGTACGGCCGGGACTAGCGGGACCGGGGAGCTGTTTTTT	CASSTAGTSGTGELFF
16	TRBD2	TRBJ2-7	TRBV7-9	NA	TGTGCCAGCAGCCCAATTCTAGCGGGAGTCGTCCACGAGCAGTACTTC	CASSPILAGVVHEQYF
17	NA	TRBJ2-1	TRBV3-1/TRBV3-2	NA	TGTGCCAGCAGCCACTTCCAAGCGGCTTTAGATTACAATGAGCAGTTCTTC	CASSHFQAALDYNEQFF
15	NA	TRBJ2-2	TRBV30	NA	TGTGCCTGGAGTGCGCGACTAGAATCCCCCGGGGAGCTGTTTTTT	CAWSARLESPGELFF
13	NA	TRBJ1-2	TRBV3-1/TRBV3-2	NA	TGTGCCAGCAGCCACAGGGATCCCTATGGCTACACCTTC	CASSHRDPYGYTF
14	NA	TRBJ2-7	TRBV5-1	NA	TGCGCCAGCAGCTTGGCCGTTGTTTCCCACGAGCAGTACTTC	CASSLAVVSHEQYF
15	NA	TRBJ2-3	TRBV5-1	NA	TGCGCCAGCAGCTTGGCAGGGATCGGCACAGATACGCAGTATTTT	CASSLAGIGTDTQYF
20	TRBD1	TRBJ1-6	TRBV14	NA	TGTGCCAGCAGCCAAGATAAAGGGGACAGGGGCTGGAGGAGGGACTCACCCCTCCACTTT	CASSQDKGDRGWRRDSPLHF
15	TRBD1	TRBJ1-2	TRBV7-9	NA	TGTGCCAGCAGCCCAACGGGACAGGGCTTAAATGGCTACACCTTC	CASSPTGQGLNGYTF
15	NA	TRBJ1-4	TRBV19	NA	TGTGCCAGTACTTTTCTCCAGGGGAGAGGGGAAAAACTGTTTTTT	CASTFLQGRGEKLFF
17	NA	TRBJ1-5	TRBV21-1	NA	TGTGCCAGCAGCAGAACAGGGGGCGCAGTCAGCAATCAGCCCCAGCATTTT	CASSRTGGAVSNQPQHF
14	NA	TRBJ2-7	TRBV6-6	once	TGTGCCAGCAGTTACCAAGCGCCCGCCTACGAGCAGTACTTC	CASSYQAPAYEQYF
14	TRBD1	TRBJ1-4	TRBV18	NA	TGTGCCAGCTCACGACAGGGGCTTTATGAAAAACTGTTTTTT	CASSRQGLYEKLFF
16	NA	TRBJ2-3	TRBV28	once	TGTGCCAGCAGTTTGGGTGACCCGACTTACACAGATACGCAGTATTTT	CASSLGDPTYTDTQYF
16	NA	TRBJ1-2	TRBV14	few	TGTGCCAGCAGCCAAGAAGGGGGGGGGCCAGTCTATGGCTACACCTTC	CASSQEGGGPVYGYTF
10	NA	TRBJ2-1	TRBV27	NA	TGTGCCAGCGGAGACAATGAGCAGTTCTTC	CASGDNEQFF
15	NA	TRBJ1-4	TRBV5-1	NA	TGCGCCAGCAGCAGCCGGAGGGGCCCTAATGAAAAACTGTTTTTT	CASSSRRGPNEKLFF
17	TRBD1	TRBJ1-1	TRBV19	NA	TGTGCCAGTCGCGGAACAGGGGGCATCGGGATGAACACTGAAGCTTTCTTT	CASRGTGGIGMNTEAFF